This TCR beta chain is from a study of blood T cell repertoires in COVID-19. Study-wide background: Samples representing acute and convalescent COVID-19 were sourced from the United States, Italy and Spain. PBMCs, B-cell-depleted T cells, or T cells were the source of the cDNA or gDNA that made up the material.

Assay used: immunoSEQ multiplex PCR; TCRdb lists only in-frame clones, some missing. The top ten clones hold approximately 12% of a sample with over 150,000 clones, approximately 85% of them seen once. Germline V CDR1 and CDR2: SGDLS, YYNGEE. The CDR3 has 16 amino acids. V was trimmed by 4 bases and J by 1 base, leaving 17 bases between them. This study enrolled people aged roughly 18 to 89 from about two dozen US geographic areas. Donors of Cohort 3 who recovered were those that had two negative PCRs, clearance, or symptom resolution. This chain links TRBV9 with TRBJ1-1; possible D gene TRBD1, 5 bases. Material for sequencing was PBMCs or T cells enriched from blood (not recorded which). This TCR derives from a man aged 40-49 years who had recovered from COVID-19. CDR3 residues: CASSFRSTVGNTEAFF. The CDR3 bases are TGTGCCAGCAGCTTCCGTTCGACAGTCGGGAACACTGAAGCTTTCTTT.